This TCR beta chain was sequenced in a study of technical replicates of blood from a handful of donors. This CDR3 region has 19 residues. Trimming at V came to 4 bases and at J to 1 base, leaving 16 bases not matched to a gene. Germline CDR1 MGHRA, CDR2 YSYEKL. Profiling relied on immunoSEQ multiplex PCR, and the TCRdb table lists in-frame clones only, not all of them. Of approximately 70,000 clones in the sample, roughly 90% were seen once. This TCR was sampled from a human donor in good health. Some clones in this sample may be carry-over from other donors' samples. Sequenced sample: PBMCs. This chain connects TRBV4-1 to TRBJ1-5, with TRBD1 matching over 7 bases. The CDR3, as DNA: TGCGCCAGCAGCCCCAATCCGAGACAGGGTATTAGGAGCAATCAGCCCCAGCATTTT. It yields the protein CASSPNPRQGIRSNQPQHF.